These 15 T cell receptor beta chains were all obtained from the same sample, sequenced in a study of T-cell memory formation after mild COVID-19. TCRdb re-called the 5' RACE reads through MiXCR, storing one row per CDR3 protein. The profile shows under 450,000 distinct CDR3 sequences, more than 20% of them singletons. Sequencing used PBMCs or a T cell subset sorted from them (not recorded which). These receptors all stem from an adult woman who had mild COVID-19 (a few samples of this study predate the infection). Cell type and time point are not known.

The chain uses TRBV6-4 and TRBJ2-1, with D unclear. V lost 0 bases to trimming and J lost 4 bases, with 10 bases between them. CDR1 is MRHNA, CDR2 SNTAGT, per germline. This CDR3 spans 15 amino acids. CDR3: CASSDSDSAYNEQFF. The CDR3, as DNA: TGTGCCAGCAGTGACTCTGACTCCGCATACAATGAGCAGTTCTTC.

V usage is TRBV14 and J usage is TRBJ1-1, with D hard to call. Per the germline V gene, CDR1 is SGHDN and CDR2 is FVKESK. The V gene lost 0 bases and the J gene lost 2 bases, with 13 bases spanning the gap. The CDR3 is made up of 16 amino acids. The CDR3, as DNA: TGTGCCAGCAGCCAAGATGTTTCGGGAATAAACACTGAAGCTTTCTTT. This translates into CASSQDVSGINTEAFF.

This clonotype was found a few times. CDR3 sequence: CASSPGGTGGETQYF. CDR3 coding DNA: TGTGCCAGCAGCCCAGGAGGCACTGGTGGGGAGACCCAGTACTTC. This chain joins TRBV7-2 and TRBJ2-5; D is perhaps TRBD2 (5 bases). The CDR3 is 15 residues long. Trimming cost V 5 bases and J 5 bases, with 18 bases left between them. In germline, CDR1 is SGHTA, CDR2 FQGNSA.

This clonotype was detected a few times. V usage is TRBV5-1 and J usage is TRBJ2-1; tentatively, D is TRBD2 (7 bases). The CDR3 spans 15 residues. CDR1 and CDR2 from the germline V gene are SGHRS and YFSETQ. The V end was cut by 0 bases, the J end by 5 bases, with 12 bases between. The CDR3 sequence is CASSLVAGADNEQFF. The CDR3 DNA sequence: TGCGCCAGCAGCTTGGTCGCGGGGGCGGACAATGAGCAGTTCTTC.

V is TRBV24-1 and J is TRBJ2-3, with 13 bases aligning to TRBD2. The CDR3 sequence is 15 residues long. V lost 9 bases, J lost 4 bases, and 6 bases stayed unmatched. Germline V gene sequence: CDR1 KGHDR, CDR2 SFDVKD. The DNA of the CDR3 is TGTGCCACCGGCAAGACTAGCGGGAGGTCAGATACGCAGTATTTT. Its protein is CATGKTSGRSDTQYF.

CDR3 sequence: CASSLAQGTDTQYF. CDR3 DNA: TGTGCCAGCAGCTTGGCGCAGGGCACAGATACGCAGTATTTT. The genes are TRBV5-5 and TRBJ2-3; D gene ambiguous. This CDR3 is built from 14 residues. Between the trimmed V and J ends, which lost 0 bases and 1 base, there was a span of 6 bases. Looked up from germline, CDR1 is SGHKS and CDR2 is YYEKEE (reference sequence).

This clonotype was seen a handful of times. The chain has TRBV7-3 and TRBJ2-3; D unclear. The V end lost 5 bases, the J end lost 6 bases, and 9 bases lay between the germline ends. Germline V gives CDR1 SGHTA, CDR2 FQGTGA. This CDR3 is 12 amino acids long. This CDR3 is CASSTSPDTQYF. The CDR3 DNA follows: TGTGCCAGCAGCACCTCCCCCGATACGCAGTATTTT. Drawing the rest from reference TRBV7-3 and TRBJ2-3, the complete variable domain is GAGVSQTPSNKVTEKGKYVELRCDPISGHTALYWYRQSLGQGPEFLIYFQGTGAADDSGLPNDRFFAVRPEGSVSTLKIQRTERGDSAVYLCASSTSPDTQYFGPGTRLTVL.

This rearrangement joins TRBV7-9 to TRBJ2-5, with D tentatively TRBD2 (5 bases). V gave up 1 base and J gave up 5 bases, with 11 bases separating them. The CDR3 length is 14 residues. Per the germline V gene, CDR1 is SEHNR and CDR2 is FQNEAQ (reference sequence). This CDR3 is CASSLGVSGETQYF. The CDR3 nucleotides are TGTGCCAGCAGCTTAGGCGTTTCGGGGGAGACCCAGTACTTC.

A few counts support this clonotype. The CDR3 region is CASSQETRLNAYEQFF. CDR3 coding DNA: TGTGCCAGCAGCCAAGAAACGAGGTTGAACGCCTATGAGCAGTTCTTC. The chain is built from TRBV3-1 and TRBJ2-1; D unclear. V was pared by 0 bases and J by 8 bases, with 17 bases between. The CDR3 has 16 amino acids. Germline V gene lookup returns CDR1 LGHDT and CDR2 YNNKEL (reference sequence).

This clonotype was recorded a few times. The chain employs TRBV7-9 and TRBJ2-7, with 8 bases matching TRBD1. The CDR3 extends over 17 amino acids. The V gene's germline CDR1 is SEHNR and CDR2 FQNEAQ (reference sequence). The ends lost 4 bases at V and 2 bases at J; junction bases unmatched: 13. CDR3: CASSSWDRDRITYEQYF. CDR3 bases: TGTGCCAGCAGCTCGTGGGACCGGGACAGGATTACCTACGAGCAGTACTTC.

V usage is TRBV18 and J usage is TRBJ2-1, with 7 nucleotides matching TRBD2. After removal of 3 bases from V and 10 bases from J, the junction contained 9 bases not matched to a gene. Per germline, CDR1 KGHSH and CDR2 LQKENI. This CDR3 is built from 14 residues. The CDR3 DNA is TGTGCCAGCTCACCTAGTGGGAGGGTGGTCGAGCAGTTCTTC. Protein product: CASSPSGRVVEQFF. Full variable domain (remainder filled in from reference TRBV18 and TRBJ2-1): NAGVMQNPRHLVRRRGQEARLRCSPMKGHSHVYWYRQLPEEGLKFMVYLQKENIIDESGMPKERFSAEFPKEGPSILRIQQVVRGDSAAYFCASSPSGRVVEQFFGPGTRLTVL.

This clonotype came up a few times. The chain recombines TRBV19 with TRBJ1-2; D is undetermined. The CDR3 sequence is 14 residues long. Trimming shortened V by 4 bases and J by 2 bases, and 11 bases separated the two germline ends. CDR1 and CDR2 (germline): LNHDA, SQIVND (reference sequence). The CDR3 bases are TGTGCCAGTAGTACCCCGACACTCAACTATGGCTACACCTTC. Translating gives CASSTPTLNYGYTF.

V and J are TRBV19 and TRBJ2-6; tentative D call: TRBD1 (5 bases). The germline V gene has CDR1 LNHDA and CDR2 SQIVND (reference sequence). V was trimmed by 1 base and J by 12 bases, leaving 13 bases between them. The CDR3 is 14 amino acids. The CDR3 sequence: CASSIGSGYVVLTF. The CDR3, as DNA: TGTGCCAGTAGTATAGGTTCAGGGTACGTCGTCCTGACTTTC.

This sequence joins TRBV15 and TRBJ2-7; the match to TRBD2 covers 12 bases. The V gene end was trimmed by 2 bases and the J gene end by 2 bases; junction bases not matched to a gene: 7. The CDR3 length is 17 residues. The germline CDR1 and CDR2 sequences are LNHNV and YYDKDF (reference sequence). CDR3 in DNA: TGTGCCACCAGCAGATCACCGGGACTAGCGGGCCCCTACGAGCAGTACTTC. Translation gives CATSRSPGLAGPYEQYF.

A few counts support this clonotype. V usage is TRBV7-6 and J usage is TRBJ2-1; tentative D call: TRBD1 (5 bases). The germline gives CDR1 SGHVS, CDR2 FNYEAQ. Trimming stripped 5 bases from V and 8 bases from J, with 19 bases between. The CDR3 has 15 amino acids. The CDR3 bases are TGTGCCAGCAGCAAGACAGTAATCCCGGGTGATGAGCAGTTCTTC. Its protein is CASSKTVIPGDEQFF.